Included here is one TCR beta chain sequence, with context. The target antigen is unknown. The record originates from a study of cytomegalovirus exposure and HLA in healthy donors. Study-level findings and limits: Earlier findings revealed that most TCR beta V segments proved productive either about 87% or about 30% of the time. There were approximately 150 TCR beta chains listed as cytomegalovirus-associated.

The germline V gene encodes CDR1 SGHTA and CDR2 FQGNSA. Trimming stripped 5 bases from V and 1 base from J, with 14 bases between. The CDR3 is made up of 16 amino acids. The PCR ran on 60 Vbeta and 13 Jbeta primers. TCRdb's table, derived via immunoSEQ multiplex PCR, lists solely in-frame clones and lacks some. Of more than 95,000 clones listed, approximately 76% are singletons. Sequencing used PBMCs. The V and J genes are TRBV7-2 and TRBJ2-2, with D tentatively TRBD2 (6 bases). The receptor was derived from a man in his fifties in good health and CMV-seropositive. Here the CDR3 reads CASSPWLEGNTGELFF. The CDR3 nucleotides are TGTGCCAGCAGCCCCTGGTTGGAGGGGAACACCGGGGAGCTGTTTTTT.